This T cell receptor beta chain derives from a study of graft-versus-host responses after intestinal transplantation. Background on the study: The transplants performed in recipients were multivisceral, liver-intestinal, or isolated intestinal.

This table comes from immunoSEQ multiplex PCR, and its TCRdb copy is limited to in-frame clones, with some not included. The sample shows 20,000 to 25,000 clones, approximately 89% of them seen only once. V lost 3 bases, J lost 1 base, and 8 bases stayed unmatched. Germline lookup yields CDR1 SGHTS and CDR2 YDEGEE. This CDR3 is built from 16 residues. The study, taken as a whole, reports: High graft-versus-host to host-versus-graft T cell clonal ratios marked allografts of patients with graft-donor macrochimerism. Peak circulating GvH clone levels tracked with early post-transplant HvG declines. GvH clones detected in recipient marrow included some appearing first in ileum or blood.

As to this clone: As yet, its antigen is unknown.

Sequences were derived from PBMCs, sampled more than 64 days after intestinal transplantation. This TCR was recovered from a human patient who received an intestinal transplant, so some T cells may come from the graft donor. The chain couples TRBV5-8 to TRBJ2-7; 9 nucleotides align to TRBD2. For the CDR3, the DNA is TGTGCCAGCAGCTATCGCGGGGGGGCTAAATCCTACGAGCAGTACTTC. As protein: CASSYRGGAKSYEQYF. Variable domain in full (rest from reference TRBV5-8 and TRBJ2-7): EAGVTQSPTHLIKTRGQQATLRCSPISGHTSVYWYQQALGLGLQFLLWYDEGEERNRGNFPPRFSGRQFPNYSSELNVNALELEDSALYLCASSYRGGAKSYEQYFGPGTRLTVT.